This T cell receptor (beta chain) stems from a study of cytomegalovirus exposure and HLA in healthy donors. Concerning this clone: What it binds is unknown.

Study results and caveats: A highly shared variant cluster was judged a likely technical artifact. Available immune exposure information was restricted to CMV serostatus only. It was assumed in the presence/absence analyses that sequencing depth was roughly uniform across donors. Most CMV-associated TCR beta chains were later found to appear HLA-restricted.

The PCR made use of 60 Vbeta and 13 Jbeta primers. Here immunoSEQ multiplex PCR was the method, and the copy in TCRdb shows in-frame clones only, minus some. The sample has 150,000 or so clones, approximately 85% seen once. Specimen: PBMCs. This receptor was taken from a woman aged 18-29 years in good health and CMV-seronegative.

The CDR3, as DNA: TGTGCCAGCAGCTTAGCGGCGAGGGTCGACACCGGGGAGCTGTTTTTT. Residues: CASSLAARVDTGELFF. The V and J genes are TRBV7-2 and TRBJ2-2, with TRBD2 as a possible D gene (5 bases). The CDR3 consists of 16 residues. The V end was cut by 0 bases, the J end by 3 bases, with 11 bases between. Germline CDR1 and CDR2: SGHTA and FQGNSA.